Shown below are 13 T cell receptor beta chains from a single sample sequenced in a study of cytomegalovirus exposure and HLA in healthy donors. PCR used 60 Vbeta primers and 13 Jbeta primers. Data came from immunoSEQ multiplex PCR; TCRdb stores just in-frame clones and leaves some out. The data show roughly 180,000 clones, with 77% seen just once and roughly 1.4% held by the top ten. Specimen: PBMCs. The origin of the receptors is a woman between 25 and 40 years old in good health and CMV-seropositive.

The V and J genes are TRBV5-6 and TRBJ2-3, with 9 bases identical to TRBD2. The CDR3 is 16 residues long. The V gene's germline CDR1 is SGHDT and CDR2 YYEEEE. Trimming took 3 bases from V and 2 from J; bases not matched to a gene: 7. The CDR3: CASSSRLAVNTDTQYF. As DNA, the CDR3 is TGTGCCAGCAGCTCACGACTAGCGGTTAACACAGATACGCAGTATTTT.

The chain links TRBV9 to TRBJ1-2; possibly TRBD1 for D (5 bases). Trimming stripped 4 bases from V and 8 bases from J, with 21 bases between. Germline V CDR1 and CDR2: SGDLS, YYNGEE. This CDR3 spans 15 amino acids. The CDR3 region is CASSSLTAPPGGYTF. CDR3 DNA sequence: TGTGCCAGCAGCTCTTTGACAGCCCCCCCCGGGGGCTACACCTTC.

CDR3 loop: CASSVAPRDRGLGANVLTF. CDR3 bases: TGTGCCAGCAGTGTTGCCCCCCGGGACAGGGGGCTTGGGGCCAACGTCCTGACTTTC. The rearrangement links TRBV2 to TRBJ2-6, with 12 bases aligning to TRBD1. Germline trimming cut 4 bases from V and 3 bases from J; bases unmatched to any gene: 10. The V gene's germline CDR1 is SNHLY and CDR2 FYNNEI. The CDR3 has 19 residues.

This sequence joins TRBV6-5 and TRBJ1-2, with no clear D. V was clipped by 4 bases and J by 8 bases, with 11 bases between them. Per germline, CDR1 MNHEY and CDR2 SVGAGI. This CDR3 has 12 residues. This CDR3 reads CASSSPGKGYTF. DNA of the CDR3: TGTGCCAGCAGTTCCCCCGGGAAAGGCTACACCTTC.

The chain is built from TRBV5-4 and TRBJ2-1, with a possible D match to TRBD2 (7 bases). Germline V gene lookup returns CDR1 SGHNT and CDR2 YYREEE (reference sequence). V lost 2 bases, J lost 6 bases, and 15 bases lay in between. This CDR3 has 15 residues. CDR3 amino acids: CASSFFGGLANEQFF. The CDR3 DNA reads TGTGCCAGCAGCTTTTTCGGGGGGCTGGCCAATGAGCAGTTCTTC.

This chain links TRBV7-9 with TRBJ1-2, with TRBD1 matching over 7 bases. Unmatched junction bases numbered 3, after V lost 1 base and J lost 4 bases. Looked up from germline, CDR1 is SEHNR and CDR2 is FQNEAQ (reference sequence). The CDR3 runs 14 residues. As DNA, the CDR3 is TGTGCCAGCAGCTTAGAAGGGACAGTCTATGGCTACACCTTC. Translating it yields CASSLEGTVYGYTF. Combining the CDR3 with reference TRBV7-9 and TRBJ1-2 gives the whole variable domain DTGVSQNPRHKITKRGQNVTFRCDPISEHNRLYWYRQTLGQGPEFLTYFQNEAQLEKSRLLSDRFSAERPKGSFSTLEIQRTEQGDSAMYLCASSLEGTVYGYTFGSGTRLTVV.

The sample holds a few counts of this clone. J is TRBJ1-4 and V is TRBV28; 8 bases map to TRBD1. V trimming: 5 bases; J trimming: 6 bases; junction bases outside the gene matches: 5. The CDR3 covers 14 residues. Germline V gives CDR1 MDHEN, CDR2 SYDVKM. In DNA, the CDR3 is TGTGCCAGCAGTCGAACAGGGGGGCATGAAAAACTGTTTTTT. Protein sequence: CASSRTGGHEKLFF.

This sequence joins TRBV6-1 and TRBJ2-7; D is unresolved. Germline CDR1 is MNHNS and CDR2 is SASEGT. Trimming removed 3 bases at V and 0 bases at J, with 12 bases between. The CDR3 has 15 amino acids. The CDR3 sequence: CASSDPRYNSYEQYF. The CDR3 nucleotides are TGTGCCAGCAGTGACCCCCGATACAACTCCTACGAGCAGTACTTC.

This clone has only one observation. In DNA form, the CDR3 reads TGTGCCAGCAGCCACAACCCGGAGGACCTAGCGGCAGACTACGAGCAGTACTTC. It is translated as CASSHNPEDLAADYEQYF. The chain employs TRBV4-2 and TRBJ2-7; 7 bases align to TRBD2. The germline gives CDR1 LGHNA, CDR2 YNFKEQ. V shed 3 bases and J 3 bases; nucleotides not matched to a gene: 17. The CDR3 runs 18 residues.

This chain joins TRBV5-3 and TRBJ1-3; 7 positions match TRBD1. TRBV5-3 is marked as an open reading frame, function uncertain. The CDR3 length is 14 residues. V trimming: 10 bases; J trimming: 5 bases; junction bases outside the gene matches: 12. CDR3 sequence reads: CAFFPGTARNTIYF. CDR3 nucleotides: TGTGCCTTCTTCCCCGGGACAGCAAGAAACACCATATATTTT.

The chain has TRBV6-5 and TRBJ2-7; a weak D match, TRBD1 (6 bases). V lost 0 bases, J lost 0 bases, and 9 bases lay in between. There are 15 residues in the CDR3. Germline V gives CDR1 MNHEY, CDR2 SVGAGI. The CDR3 coding sequence is TGTGCCAGCAGTTACTCGAAACAGGGCTCCTACGAGCAGTACTTC. Amino acid sequence: CASSYSKQGSYEQYF.

This clone was found once. This chain joins TRBV27 and TRBJ1-1; tentatively, D is TRBD1 (5 bases). The CDR3 has 17 residues. Germline lookup yields CDR1 MNHEY and CDR2 SMNVEV (reference sequence). Trimming took 5 bases from V and 2 from J, leaving 21 bases between them. CDR3 in amino acids: CASSPHQVYRSNTEAFF. In DNA, the CDR3 is TGTGCCAGCAGTCCCCATCAGGTGTACAGGAGCAACACTGAAGCTTTCTTT.

This clone has only one observation. The rearrangement uses TRBV27 and TRBJ2-1; 15 nucleotides align to TRBD2. With 4 bases clipped from V and 0 bases from J, the junction kept 13 bases outside the gene matches. This CDR3 is 21 amino acids long. In germline, CDR1 is MNHEY, CDR2 SMNVEV (reference sequence). CDR3 nucleotides: TGTGCCAGCAGTTCCTACCCGGGACTAGCGGGAGGTACGGGCTCCTACAATGAGCAGTTCTTC. Its translation: CASSSYPGLAGGTGSYNEQFF.